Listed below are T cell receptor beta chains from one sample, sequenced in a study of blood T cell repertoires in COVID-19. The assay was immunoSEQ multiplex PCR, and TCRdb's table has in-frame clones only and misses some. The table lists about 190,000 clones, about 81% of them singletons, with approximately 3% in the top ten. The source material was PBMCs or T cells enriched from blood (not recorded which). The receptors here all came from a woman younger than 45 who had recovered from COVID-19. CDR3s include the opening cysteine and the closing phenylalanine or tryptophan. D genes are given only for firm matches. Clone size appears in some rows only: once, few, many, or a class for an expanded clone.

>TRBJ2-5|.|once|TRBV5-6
TGTGCCAGCAGCCGATTGACAGGGGAGGGGGAGACCCAGTACTTC
CASSRLTGEGETQYF
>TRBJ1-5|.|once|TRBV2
TGTGCCAGCAGTGAAGCGCTTCGGAATCAGCCCCAGCATTTT
CASSEALRNQPQHF
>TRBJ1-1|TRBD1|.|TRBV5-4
TGTGCCAGCAGCGAGGACAGGTGGATCACTGAAGCTTTCTTT
CASSEDRWITEAFF
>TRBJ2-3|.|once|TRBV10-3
TGTGCCATCAGTGGGCGGGCTCCAGATACGCAGTATTTT
CAISGRAPDTQYF
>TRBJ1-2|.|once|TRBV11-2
TGTGCCAGCAGCTTAGGGAGTCGACAGAGTTATGGCTACACCTTC
CASSLGSRQSYGYTF
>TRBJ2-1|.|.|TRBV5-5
TGTGCCAGCAGCTTGAGGCTAGCATTAATGTATGAGCAGTTCTTC
CASSLRLALMYEQFF
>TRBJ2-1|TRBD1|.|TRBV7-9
TGTGCCAGCAGCCAGGGGGTAAATGAGCAGTTCTTC
CASSQGVNEQFF
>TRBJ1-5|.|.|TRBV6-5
TGTGCCAGCAGGGACGAAAGGGGTCTAAGGCTGCCCCAGCATTTT
CASRDERGLRLPQHF
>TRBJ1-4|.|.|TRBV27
TGTGCCAGCAGTTTAGGGATAGCGGAAAAACTGTTTTTT
CASSLGIAEKLFF
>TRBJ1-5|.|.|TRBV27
TGTGCCAGCAGTCCGGGGGTCCTTAGCAATCAGCCCCAGCATTTT
CASSPGVLSNQPQHF
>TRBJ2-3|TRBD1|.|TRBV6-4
TGTGCCAGCAGTACGGGACAGGCTAGCACAGATACGCAGTATTTT
CASSTGQASTDTQYF
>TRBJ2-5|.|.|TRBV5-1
TGCGCCAGCAGCTTTTTAGAGCGGCTTAGGGAGACCCAGTACTTC
CASSFLERLRETQYF
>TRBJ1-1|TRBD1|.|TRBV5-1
TGCGCCAGCAGCGAAGGGACAGGGAACACTGAAGCTTTCTTT
CASSEGTGNTEAFF
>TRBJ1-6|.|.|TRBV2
TGTGCCAGCAGGGAGGGGAATTCACCCCTCCACTTT
CASREGNSPLHF
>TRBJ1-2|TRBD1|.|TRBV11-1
TGTGCCAGCAGCGCGGGACAGCCTTCTGGCTACACCTTC
CASSAGQPSGYTF
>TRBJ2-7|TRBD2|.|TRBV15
TGTGCCACCAGCCCTAGGGTCCCGGGACTAGCAGGCGAGCAGTACTTC
CATSPRVPGLAGEQYF
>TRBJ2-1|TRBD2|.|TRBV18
TGTGCCAGCTCACCACAAACTAGCGGGGGCCTCTACAATGAGCAGTTCTTC
CASSPQTSGGLYNEQFF
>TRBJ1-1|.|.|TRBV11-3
TGTGCCAGCAGCTTATCTAGGAACACTGAAGCTTTCTTT
CASSLSRNTEAFF
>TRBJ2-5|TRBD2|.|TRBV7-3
TGTGCCAGCAGCTTAGGCCCTAGCGGGAGGGAGACCCAGTACTTC
CASSLGPSGRETQYF
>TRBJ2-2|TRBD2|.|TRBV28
TGTGCCACCATAAGCGGGGGACCGAACACCGGGGAGCTGTTTTTT
CATISGGPNTGELFF
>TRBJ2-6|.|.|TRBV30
TGTGCCTGGAGTGTTATTGTTGGGGCCAACGTCCTGACTTTC
CAWSVIVGANVLTF
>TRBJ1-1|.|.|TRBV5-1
TGCGCCAGCAGTAAGCGGGGCGACGCTGAAGCTTTCTTT
CASSKRGDAEAFF
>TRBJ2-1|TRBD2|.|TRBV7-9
TGTGCCAGCAGCTCGCCAGGGACTAGAACTAAAGCCTACAATGAGCAGTTCTTC
CASSSPGTRTKAYNEQFF
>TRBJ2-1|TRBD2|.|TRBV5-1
TGCGCCAGCAGCCTCTGGACTAGCGGGGGCTTCGGCTACAATGAGCAGTTCTTC
CASSLWTSGGFGYNEQFF